The 5 T cell receptor beta chains below all came from one sample that was sequenced in a study of T-cell reconstitution after alpha-beta-depleted transplantation in children. Preparation of the TCRbeta library used unique molecular identifiers. One entry per CDR3 protein, called by TCRdb with MiXCR from the PCR reads. The profile covers approximately 240,000 distinct CDR3 sequences, with about 9.2% appearing a single time and around 6.2% taken by the ten largest. Sequencing was performed on PBMCs from the stem cell graft donor, taken from the stem cell graft. Source of these receptors: a human donor who donated a stem cell graft to a child with acute lymphoblastic leukemia.

This clonotype was counted between two and nine times. The chain recombines TRBV11-3 with TRBJ2-1; 9 bases agree with TRBD1. J gave up 9 bases and V 5 bases, and 17 bases lay outside the gene matches. The germline V gene encodes CDR1 SGHNT and CDR2 YENEEA. The CDR3 is made up of 17 amino acids. The CDR3 region is CASSPTLGQGFHGEQFF. The CDR3 nucleotides are TGTGCCAGCAGCCCAACCTTGGGACAGGGTTTCCACGGTGAGCAGTTCTTC.

This clonotype appeared a few times. V gene TRBV11-1 combines with J gene TRBJ2-7, with D perhaps being TRBD1 or TRBD2 (5 bases each). CDR1 SGHAT and CDR2 FQDESV come from the germline V gene (reference sequence). V shed 2 bases and J shed 3 bases, with 20 bases lying between them. This CDR3 region has 17 residues. The DNA for the CDR3 is TGTGCCAGCAGCTTATTGTGGGACCCTGGATTACGCTACGAGCAGTACTTC. Its protein is CASSLLWDPGLRYEQYF.

The gene calls are TRBV12-5 and TRBJ1-2; 7 positions match TRBD1. The trim removed 7 bases at V and 4 bases at J, leaving 6 bases unmatched. The V gene's germline CDR1 is LGHNT and CDR2 FRNRAP. This CDR3 contains 13 residues. CDR3 sequence (DNA): TGTGCTAGTGCCGCGGACAGGTCCTATGGCTACACCTTC. As protein: CASAADRSYGYTF.

The chain links TRBV9 to TRBJ2-1, with TRBD2 as a possible D gene (7 bases). Per the germline V gene, CDR1 is SGDLS and CDR2 is YYNGEE. The CDR3 loop spans 16 amino acids. V shed 4 bases and J shed 4 bases, with 18 bases lying between them. The CDR3 here is CASSLTGGAGYNEQFF. The CDR3 bases are TGTGCCAGCAGCCTAACTGGGGGGGCGGGATACAATGAGCAGTTCTTC.

This clonotype showed up just a few times. This chain uses TRBV20-1 with TRBJ1-6; possible D gene TRBD1, 5 bases. The germline V gene has CDR1 DFQATT and CDR2 SNEGSKA (reference sequence). Trimming removed 1 base at V and 10 bases at J, with 14 bases between. The CDR3 is 14 amino acids. The CDR3 DNA is TGCAGTGCTAGAGGGCAGGGAGAATGGTCACCCCTCCACTTT. Translation: CSARGQGEWSPLHF.